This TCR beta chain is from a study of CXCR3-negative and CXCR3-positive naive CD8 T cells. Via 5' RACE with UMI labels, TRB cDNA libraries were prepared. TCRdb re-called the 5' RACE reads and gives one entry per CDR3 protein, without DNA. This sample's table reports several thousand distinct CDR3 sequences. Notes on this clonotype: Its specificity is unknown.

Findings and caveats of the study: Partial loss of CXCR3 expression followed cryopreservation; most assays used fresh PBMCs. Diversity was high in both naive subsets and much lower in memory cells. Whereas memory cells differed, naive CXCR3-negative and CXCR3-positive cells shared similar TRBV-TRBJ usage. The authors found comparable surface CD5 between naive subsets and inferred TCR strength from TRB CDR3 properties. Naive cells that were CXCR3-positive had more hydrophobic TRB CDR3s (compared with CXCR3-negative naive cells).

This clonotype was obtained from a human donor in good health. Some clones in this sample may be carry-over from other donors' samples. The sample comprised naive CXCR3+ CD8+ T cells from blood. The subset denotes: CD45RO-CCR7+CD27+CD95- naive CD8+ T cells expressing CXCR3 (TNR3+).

This chain's CDR3 is CSCEDTGDLFF. The rearrangement links TRBV29-1 to TRBJ2-2. Germline lookup yields CDR1 SQVTM and CDR2 ANQGSEA. The CDR3 totals 11 residues.